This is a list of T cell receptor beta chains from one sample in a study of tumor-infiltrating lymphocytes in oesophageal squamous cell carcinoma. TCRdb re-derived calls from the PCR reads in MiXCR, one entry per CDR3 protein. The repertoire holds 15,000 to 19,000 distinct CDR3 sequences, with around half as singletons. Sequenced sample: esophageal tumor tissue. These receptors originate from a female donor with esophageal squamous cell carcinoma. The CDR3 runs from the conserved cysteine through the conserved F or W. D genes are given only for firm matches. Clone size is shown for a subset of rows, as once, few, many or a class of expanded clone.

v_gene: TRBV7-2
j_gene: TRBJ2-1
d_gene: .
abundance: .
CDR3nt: TGTGCCAGCAGCTCTCTAGCGTCGTACAATGAGCAGTTCTTC
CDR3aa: CASSSLASYNEQFF

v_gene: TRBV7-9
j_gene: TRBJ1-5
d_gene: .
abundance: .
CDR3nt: .
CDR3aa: CASSSGLVGYNEQFFGPGRQPQHF

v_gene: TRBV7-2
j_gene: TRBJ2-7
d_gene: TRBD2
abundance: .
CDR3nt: TGTGCCAGCAGCTTAGCGCTGTCTAGCGGGAGTATAGGCTACGAGCAGTACTTC
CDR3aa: CASSLALSSGSIGYEQYF

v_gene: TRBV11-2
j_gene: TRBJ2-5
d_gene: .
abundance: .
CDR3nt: TGTGCCAGCAGCTTAAGCCACATGTCGGAGACCCAGTACTTC
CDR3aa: CASSLSHMSETQYF

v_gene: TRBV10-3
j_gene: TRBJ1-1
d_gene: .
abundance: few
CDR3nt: TGTGCCATCAGTGACAGTATGAACACTGAAGCTTTCTTT
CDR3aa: CAISDSMNTEAFF

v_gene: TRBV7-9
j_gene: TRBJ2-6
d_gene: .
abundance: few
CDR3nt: TGTGCCAGCAGCACCCCCAGGGGCTCTGGGGCCAACGTCCTGACTTTC
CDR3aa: CASSTPRGSGANVLTF

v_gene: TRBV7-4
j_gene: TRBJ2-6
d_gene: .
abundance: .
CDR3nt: TGTGCCAGCAGCTTAGCGGGGGGGGCCAACGTCCTGACTTTC
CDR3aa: CASSLAGGANVLTF

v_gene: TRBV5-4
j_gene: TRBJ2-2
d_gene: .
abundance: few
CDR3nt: TGTGCCAGCAGCTCGATGGCGGGGTTGGACACCGGGGAGCTGTTTTTT
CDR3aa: CASSSMAGLDTGELFF

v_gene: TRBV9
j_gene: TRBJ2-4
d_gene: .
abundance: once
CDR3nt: TGTGCCAGCAGCGTAGACACCCAAAGGCGTTCACCCCTCCACTTC
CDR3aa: CASSVDTQRRSPLHF

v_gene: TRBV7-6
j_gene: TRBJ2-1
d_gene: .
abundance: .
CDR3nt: TGTGCCAGCAGTAACAGTATGAGCTCCTACAATGAGCAGTTCTTC
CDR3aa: CASSNSMSSYNEQFF

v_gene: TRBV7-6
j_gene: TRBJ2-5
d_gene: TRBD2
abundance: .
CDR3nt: TGTGCCAGCAGCTTAGGTGGGGGCGGGAGGGCCATCGGGACCCAGTACTTC
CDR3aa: CASSLGGGGRAIGTQYF

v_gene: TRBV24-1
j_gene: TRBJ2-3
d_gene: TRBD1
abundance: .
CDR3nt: TGTGCCACCAGTGATCGTACAGGGGAGATCACAGATACGCAGTATTTT
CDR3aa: CATSDRTGEITDTQYF

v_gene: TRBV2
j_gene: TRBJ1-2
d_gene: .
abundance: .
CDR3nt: TGTGCCAGCAGTGTCTGGGTTGATGATGTTGGCTACACCTTC
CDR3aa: CASSVWVDDVGYTF

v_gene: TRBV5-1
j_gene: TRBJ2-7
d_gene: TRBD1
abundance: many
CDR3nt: TGCGCCAGCAGATCTGACAGGGTCCTCTACGAGCAGTACTTC
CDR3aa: CASRSDRVLYEQYF

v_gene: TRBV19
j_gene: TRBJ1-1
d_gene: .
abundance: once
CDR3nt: TGTGCCAGTAGGGGGGCCCCTAAGAGCACTGAAGCTTTCTTT
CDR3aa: CASRGAPKSTEAFF

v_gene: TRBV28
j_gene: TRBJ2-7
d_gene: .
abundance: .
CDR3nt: TGTGCCAGCAGGGTTCACTCCTACGAGCAGTACTTC
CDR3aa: CASRVHSYEQYF

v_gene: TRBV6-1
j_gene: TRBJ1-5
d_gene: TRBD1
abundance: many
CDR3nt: TGTGCCAGCAGTCGGGACAGGGATAGCAATCAGCCCCAGCATTTT
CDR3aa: CASSRDRDSNQPQHF

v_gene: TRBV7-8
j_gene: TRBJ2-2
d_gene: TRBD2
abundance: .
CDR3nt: TGTGCCAGCAGCTCGACTAGCGGAAACACCGGGGAGCTGTTTTTT
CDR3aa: CASSSTSGNTGELFF

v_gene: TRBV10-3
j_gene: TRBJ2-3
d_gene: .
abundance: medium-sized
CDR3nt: TGTGCCATCAGTGAAGGGGTCGGAGAGACAGATACGCAGTATTTT
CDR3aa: CAISEGVGETDTQYF

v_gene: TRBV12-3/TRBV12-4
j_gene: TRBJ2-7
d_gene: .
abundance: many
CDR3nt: TGTGCCAGCAGTTTATCGGGGCGGTTGTCCTACGAGCAGTACTTC
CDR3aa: CASSLSGRLSYEQYF

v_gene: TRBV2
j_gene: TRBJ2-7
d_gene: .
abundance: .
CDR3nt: TGTGCCAGCAGCCCCGGGAGTTCTCTCCGCGAGCAGTACTTC
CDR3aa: CASSPGSSLREQYF

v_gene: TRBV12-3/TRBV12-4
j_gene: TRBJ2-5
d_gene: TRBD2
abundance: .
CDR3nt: TGTGCCAGCAGTTTACAAGCGGGAGGGCCGTATGAGCAGTACTTC
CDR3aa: CASSLQAGGPYEQYF

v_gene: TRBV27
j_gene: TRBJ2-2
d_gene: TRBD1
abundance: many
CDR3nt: TGTGCCAGCAGTCACGCAGGGGGCAACGGGGAGCTGTTTTTT
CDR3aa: CASSHAGGNGELFF

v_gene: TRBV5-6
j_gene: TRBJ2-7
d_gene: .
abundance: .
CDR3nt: TGTGCCAGCAGCATGGAATCCGAGCAGTACTTC
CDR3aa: CASSMESEQYF

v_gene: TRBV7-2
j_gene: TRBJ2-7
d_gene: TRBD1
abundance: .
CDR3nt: TGTGCCAGCAGCCCACGACAGGGTCGGGGCTACGAGCAGTACTTC
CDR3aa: CASSPRQGRGYEQYF

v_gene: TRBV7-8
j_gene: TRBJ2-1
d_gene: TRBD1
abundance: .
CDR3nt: TGTGCCAGCAGCAAGGGGTACGGGACAGAGACATATTACAATGAGCAGTTCTTC
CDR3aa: CASSKGYGTETYYNEQFF

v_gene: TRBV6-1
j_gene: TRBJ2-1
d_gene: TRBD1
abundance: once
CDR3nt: TGTGCCAGCATCGACAGGGTTGGGGACTACAATGAGCAGTTCTTC
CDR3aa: CASIDRVGDYNEQFF

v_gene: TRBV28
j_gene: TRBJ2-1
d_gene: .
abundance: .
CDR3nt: TGTGCCAGCAGAAGCGGGACAGTAGGGCAGTTCTTC
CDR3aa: CASRSGTVGQFF

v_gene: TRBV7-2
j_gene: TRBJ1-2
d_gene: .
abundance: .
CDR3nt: TGTGCCAGCAACTCATATGACACCCAGGATGGCTACACCTTC
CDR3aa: CASNSYDTQDGYTF

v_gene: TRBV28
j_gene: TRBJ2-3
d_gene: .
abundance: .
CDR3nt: TGTGCCAGCAGTTTAGGACCCGTCATCGATACGCAGTATTTT
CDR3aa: CASSLGPVIDTQYF

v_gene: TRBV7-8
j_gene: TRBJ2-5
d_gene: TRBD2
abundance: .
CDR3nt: TGTGCCAGCAGCGAGAGGACTAGCTACCCCACGGAGACCCAGTACTTC
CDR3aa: CASSERTSYPTETQYF

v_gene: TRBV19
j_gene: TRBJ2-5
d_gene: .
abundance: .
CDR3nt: TGTGCCAGTAGCCCCGGGGCCCTGGGACCGAAATTTCAAGAGACCCAGTACTTC
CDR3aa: CASSPGALGPKFQETQYF

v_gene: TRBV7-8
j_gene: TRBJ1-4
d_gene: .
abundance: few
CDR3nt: TGTGCCAGCAGCCCGCCTCGTTTCGGGATTAATGAAAAACTGTTTTTT
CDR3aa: CASSPPRFGINEKLFF

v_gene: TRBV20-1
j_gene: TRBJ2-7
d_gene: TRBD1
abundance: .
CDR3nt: TGCAGTGCTAGAGATCTGGGACAGGGGTCGAACGAGCAGTACTTC
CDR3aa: CSARDLGQGSNEQYF

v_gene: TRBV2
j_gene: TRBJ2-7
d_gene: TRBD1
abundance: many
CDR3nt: TGTGCCAGCAGGAGACAGACAGGGCGCTACGAGCAGTACTTC
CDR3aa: CASRRQTGRYEQYF